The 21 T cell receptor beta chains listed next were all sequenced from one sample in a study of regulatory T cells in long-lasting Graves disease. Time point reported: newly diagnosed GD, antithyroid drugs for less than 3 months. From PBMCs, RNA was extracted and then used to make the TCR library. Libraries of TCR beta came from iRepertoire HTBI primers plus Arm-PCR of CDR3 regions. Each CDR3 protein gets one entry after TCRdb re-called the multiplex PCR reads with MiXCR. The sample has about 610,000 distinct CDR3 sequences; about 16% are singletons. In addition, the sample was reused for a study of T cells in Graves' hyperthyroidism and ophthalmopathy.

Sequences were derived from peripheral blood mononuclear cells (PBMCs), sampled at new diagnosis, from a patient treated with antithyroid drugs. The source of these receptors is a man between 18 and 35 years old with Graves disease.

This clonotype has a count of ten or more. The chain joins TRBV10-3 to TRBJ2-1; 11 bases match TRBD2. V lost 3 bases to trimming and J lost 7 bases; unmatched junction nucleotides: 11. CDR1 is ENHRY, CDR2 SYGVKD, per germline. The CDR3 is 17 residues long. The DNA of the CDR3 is TGTGCCATCAGTGAACCCATAGCGGGAGGGGTTGTGAATGAGCAGTTCTTC. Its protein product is CAISEPIAGGVVNEQFF.

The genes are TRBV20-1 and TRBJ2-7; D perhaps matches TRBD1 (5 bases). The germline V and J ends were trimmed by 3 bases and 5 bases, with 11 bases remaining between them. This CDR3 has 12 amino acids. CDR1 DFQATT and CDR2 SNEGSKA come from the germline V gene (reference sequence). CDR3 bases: TGCAGTGCTAGTCTCTGGGGCGACGAGCAGTACTTC. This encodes CSASLWGDEQYF.

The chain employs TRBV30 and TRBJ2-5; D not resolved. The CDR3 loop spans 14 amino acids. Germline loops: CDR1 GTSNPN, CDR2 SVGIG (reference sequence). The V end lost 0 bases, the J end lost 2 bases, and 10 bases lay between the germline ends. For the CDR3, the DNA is TGTGCCTGGAGTGTGGGGAACTTACAAGAGACCCAGTACTTC. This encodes CAWSVGNLQETQYF.

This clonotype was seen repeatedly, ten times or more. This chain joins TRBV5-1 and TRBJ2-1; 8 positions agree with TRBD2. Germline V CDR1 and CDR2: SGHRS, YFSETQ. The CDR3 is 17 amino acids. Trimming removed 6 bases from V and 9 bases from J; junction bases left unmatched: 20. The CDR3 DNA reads TGCGCCAGCACCGGGGGGACTAGTGAAGTGGCGCCTCCTGAGCAGTTCTTC. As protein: CASTGGTSEVAPPEQFF.

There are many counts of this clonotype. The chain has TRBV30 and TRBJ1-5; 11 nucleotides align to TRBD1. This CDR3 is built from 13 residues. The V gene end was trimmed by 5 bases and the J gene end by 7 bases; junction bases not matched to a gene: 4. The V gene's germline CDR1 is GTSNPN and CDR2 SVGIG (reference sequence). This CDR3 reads CAWAGQGAQPQHF. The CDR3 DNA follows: TGTGCCTGGGCAGGACAGGGGGCCCAGCCCCAGCATTTT.

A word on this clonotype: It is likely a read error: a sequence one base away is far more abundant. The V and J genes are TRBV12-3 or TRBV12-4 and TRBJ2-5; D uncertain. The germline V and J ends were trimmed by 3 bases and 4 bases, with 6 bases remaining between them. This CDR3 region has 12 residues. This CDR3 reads CASSFNTETQYF. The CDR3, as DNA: TGTGCCAGCAGTTTCAACACAGAGACCCAGTACTTC.

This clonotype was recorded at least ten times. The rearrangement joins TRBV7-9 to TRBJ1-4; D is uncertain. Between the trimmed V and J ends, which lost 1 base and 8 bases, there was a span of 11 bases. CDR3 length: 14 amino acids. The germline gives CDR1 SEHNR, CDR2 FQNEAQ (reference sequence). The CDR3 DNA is TGTGCCAGCAGCTTAGTTCTCCTGGGGGAAAAACTGTTTTTT. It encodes CASSLVLLGEKLFF.

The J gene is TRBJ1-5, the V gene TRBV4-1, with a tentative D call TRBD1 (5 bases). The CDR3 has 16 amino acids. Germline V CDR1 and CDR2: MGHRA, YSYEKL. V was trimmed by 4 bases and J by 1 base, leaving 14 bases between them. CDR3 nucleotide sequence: TGCGCCAGCAGCCGGCCAGGACAACGGAGCAATCAGCCCCAGCATTTT. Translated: CASSRPGQRSNQPQHF.

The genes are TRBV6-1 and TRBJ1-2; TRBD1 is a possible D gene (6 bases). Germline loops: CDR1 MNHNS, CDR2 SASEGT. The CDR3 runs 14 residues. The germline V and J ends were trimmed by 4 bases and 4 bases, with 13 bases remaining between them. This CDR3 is CASSGGQVIYGYTF. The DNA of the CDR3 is TGTGCCAGCAGTGGGGGGCAGGTAATCTATGGCTACACCTTC.

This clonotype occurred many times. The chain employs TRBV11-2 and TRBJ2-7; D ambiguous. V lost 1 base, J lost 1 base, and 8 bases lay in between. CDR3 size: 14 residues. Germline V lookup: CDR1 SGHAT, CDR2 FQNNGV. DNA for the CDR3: TGTGCCAGCAGCTTAGTAGGCGGATCCTACGAGCAGTACTTC. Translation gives CASSLVGGSYEQYF.

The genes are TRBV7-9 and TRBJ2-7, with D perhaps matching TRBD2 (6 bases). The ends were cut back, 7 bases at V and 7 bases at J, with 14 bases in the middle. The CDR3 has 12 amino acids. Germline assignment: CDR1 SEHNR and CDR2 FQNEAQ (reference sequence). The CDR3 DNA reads TGTGCCAGCACGGGCGGGACCAATGAGCAGTACTTC. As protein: CASTGGTNEQYF.

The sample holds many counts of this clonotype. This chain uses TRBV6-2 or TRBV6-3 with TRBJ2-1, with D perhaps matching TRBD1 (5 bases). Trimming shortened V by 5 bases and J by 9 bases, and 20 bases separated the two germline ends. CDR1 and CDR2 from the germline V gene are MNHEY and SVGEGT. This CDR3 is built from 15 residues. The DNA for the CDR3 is TGTGCCAGCAGTACCGAACCAGGGCTCAGCCCTGAGCAGTTCTTC. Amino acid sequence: CASSTEPGLSPEQFF.

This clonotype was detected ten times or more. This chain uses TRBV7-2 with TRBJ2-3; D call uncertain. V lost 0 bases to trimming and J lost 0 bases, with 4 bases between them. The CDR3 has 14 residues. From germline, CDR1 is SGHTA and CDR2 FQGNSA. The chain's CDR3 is CASSLAMSTDTQYF. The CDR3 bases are TGTGCCAGCAGCTTAGCGATGAGCACAGATACGCAGTATTTT.

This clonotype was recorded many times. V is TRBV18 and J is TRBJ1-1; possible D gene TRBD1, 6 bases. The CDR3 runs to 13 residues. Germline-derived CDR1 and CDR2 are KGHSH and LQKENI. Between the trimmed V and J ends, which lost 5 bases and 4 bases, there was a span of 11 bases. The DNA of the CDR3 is TGTGCCAGCTCATCCAGCAGGGGCACTGAAGCTTTCTTT. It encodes CASSSSRGTEAFF.

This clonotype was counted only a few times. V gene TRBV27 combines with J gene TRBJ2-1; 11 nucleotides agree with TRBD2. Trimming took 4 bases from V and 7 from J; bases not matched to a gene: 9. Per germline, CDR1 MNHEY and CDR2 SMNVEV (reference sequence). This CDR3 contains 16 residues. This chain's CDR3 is CASSSPARTSGNEQFF. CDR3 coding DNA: TGTGCCAGCAGTTCCCCGGCCAGGACTAGCGGGAATGAGCAGTTCTTC.

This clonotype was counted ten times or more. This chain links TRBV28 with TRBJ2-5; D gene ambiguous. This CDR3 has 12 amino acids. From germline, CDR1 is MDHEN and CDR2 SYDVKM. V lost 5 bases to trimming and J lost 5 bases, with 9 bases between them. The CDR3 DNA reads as TGTGCCAGCAGTCTCCAGGCGGAGACCCAGTACTTC. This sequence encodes CASSLQAETQYF.

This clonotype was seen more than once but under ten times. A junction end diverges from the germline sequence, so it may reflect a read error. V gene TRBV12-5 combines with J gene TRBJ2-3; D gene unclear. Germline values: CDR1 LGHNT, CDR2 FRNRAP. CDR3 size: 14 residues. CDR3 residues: CASGLAGSIDTQYF. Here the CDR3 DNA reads TGTGCTAGTGGTTTGGCTGGAAGCATAGATACGCAGTATTTT.

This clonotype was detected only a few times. The DNA of the CDR3 is TGTGCCAGCAGTCTAGGGCCCATAGGCTACGAGCAGTACTTC. It yields the protein CASSLGPIGYEQYF. The chain is built from TRBV6-1 and TRBJ2-7; D not resolved. The V and J ends lost 5 bases and 3 bases respectively, with 14 bases between them. The germline V gene encodes CDR1 MNHNS and CDR2 SASEGT. The CDR3 sequence is 14 residues long.

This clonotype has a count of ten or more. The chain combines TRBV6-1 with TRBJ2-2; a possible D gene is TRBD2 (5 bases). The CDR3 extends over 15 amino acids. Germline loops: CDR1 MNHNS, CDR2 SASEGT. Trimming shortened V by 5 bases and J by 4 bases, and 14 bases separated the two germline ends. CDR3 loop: CASSHTRAGTGELFF. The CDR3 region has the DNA TGTGCCAGCAGTCATACCCGGGCGGGCACCGGGGAGCTGTTTTTT.

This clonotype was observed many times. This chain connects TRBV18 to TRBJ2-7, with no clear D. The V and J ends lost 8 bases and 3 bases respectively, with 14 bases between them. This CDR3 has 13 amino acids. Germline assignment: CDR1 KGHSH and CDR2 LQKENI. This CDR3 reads CASKQGVDYEQYF. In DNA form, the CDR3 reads TGTGCCAGCAAGCAAGGAGTAGACTACGAGCAGTACTTC.

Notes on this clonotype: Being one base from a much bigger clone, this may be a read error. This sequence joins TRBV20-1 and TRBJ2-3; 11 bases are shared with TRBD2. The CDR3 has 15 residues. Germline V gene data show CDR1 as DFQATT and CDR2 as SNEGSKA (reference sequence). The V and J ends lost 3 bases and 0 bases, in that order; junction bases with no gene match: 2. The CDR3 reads CSASGTSGSTDTQYF. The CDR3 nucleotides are TGCAGTGCTAGCGGGACTAGCGGAAGCACAGATACGCAGTATTTT.